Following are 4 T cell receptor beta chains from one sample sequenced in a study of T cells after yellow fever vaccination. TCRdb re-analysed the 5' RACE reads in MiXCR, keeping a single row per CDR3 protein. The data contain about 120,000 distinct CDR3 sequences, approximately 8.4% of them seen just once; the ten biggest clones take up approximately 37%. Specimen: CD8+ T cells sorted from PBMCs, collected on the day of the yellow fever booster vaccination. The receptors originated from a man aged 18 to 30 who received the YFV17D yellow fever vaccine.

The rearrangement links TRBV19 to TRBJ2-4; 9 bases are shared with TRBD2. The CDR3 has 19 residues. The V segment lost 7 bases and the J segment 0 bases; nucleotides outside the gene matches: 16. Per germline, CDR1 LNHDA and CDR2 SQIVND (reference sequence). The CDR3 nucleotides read TGTGCCAGTACCCCCGGAGTAGCGGGGGAGCTACTAGCCAAAAACATTCAGTACTTC. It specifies CASTPGVAGELLAKNIQYF.

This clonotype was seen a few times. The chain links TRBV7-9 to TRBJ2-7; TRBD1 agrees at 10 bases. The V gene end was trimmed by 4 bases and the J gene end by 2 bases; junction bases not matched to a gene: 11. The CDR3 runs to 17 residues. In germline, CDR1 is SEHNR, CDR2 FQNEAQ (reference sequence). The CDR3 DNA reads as TGTGCCAGCAGCTACCGGGACAGGGGCGCTGGGGCCTACGAGCAGTACTTC. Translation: CASSYRDRGAGAYEQYF.

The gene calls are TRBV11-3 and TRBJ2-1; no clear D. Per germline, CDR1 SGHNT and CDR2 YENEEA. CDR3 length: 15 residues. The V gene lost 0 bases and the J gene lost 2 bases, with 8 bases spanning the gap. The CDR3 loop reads CASSLENSAYNEQFF. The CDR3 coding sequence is TGTGCCAGCAGCTTAGAAAACTCCGCCTACAATGAGCAGTTCTTC.

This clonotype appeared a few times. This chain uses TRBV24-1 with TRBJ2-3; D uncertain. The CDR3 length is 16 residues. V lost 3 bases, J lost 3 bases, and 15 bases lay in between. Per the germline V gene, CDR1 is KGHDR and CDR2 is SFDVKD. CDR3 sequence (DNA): TGTGCCACCAGTGATGCCACCCGATTTGAAACAGATACGCAGTATTTT. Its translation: CATSDATRFETDTQYF.